What follows are 25 T cell receptor beta chains derived from one specimen sequenced in a study of T cell responses to AZD1222 COVID-19 vaccine. The table came from immunoSEQ multiplex PCR; TCRdb's copy has only in-frame clones and leaves some out. The sample has tens of thousands of clones; about 88% are singletons. The sequencing used peripheral blood, collected on day 0 of AZD1222 vaccination. The receptors come from an adult in good health.

The chain is built from TRBV7-3 and TRBJ1-6; 7 positions match TRBD1. Germline V gene sequence: CDR1 SGHTA, CDR2 FQGTGA. With V trimmed by 5 bases and J by 8 bases, 3 bases remained unmatched. The CDR3 sequence is 13 residues long. The CDR3 protein is CASSTDRDSPLHF. DNA for the CDR3: TGTGCCAGCAGCACCGACAGGGATTCACCCCTCCACTTT.

This chain joins TRBV28 and TRBJ2-7; the match to TRBD1 covers 8 bases. Germline values: CDR1 MDHEN, CDR2 SYDVKM. V dropped 6 bases and J dropped 2; count of bases not matched to a gene: 9. This CDR3 comprises 15 residues. The CDR3 DNA reads TGTGCCAGCAGCTTGATCGGACAGGGAGCCTACGAGCAGTACTTC. Encoded protein: CASSLIGQGAYEQYF.

The gene calls are TRBV4-1 and TRBJ2-7; 12 bases match TRBD2. Germline V gene data show CDR1 as MGHRA and CDR2 as YSYEKL. Trimming took 0 bases from V and 8 from J; bases not matched to a gene: 14. The CDR3 is 18 amino acids. CDR3 residues: CASSQELAGGGQFGQQYF. CDR3 coding DNA: TGCGCCAGCAGCCAAGAACTAGCGGGAGGAGGTCAGTTTGGTCAGCAGTACTTC.

The genes are TRBV28 and TRBJ1-5; weak D call: TRBD1 (5 bases). CDR3 length equals 14 residues. Trimming cost V 10 bases and J 3 bases, with 16 bases left between them. In germline, CDR1 is MDHEN, CDR2 SYDVKM. The chain's CDR3 is CAINGGTHNQPQHF. As DNA, the CDR3 is TGTGCCATCAATGGGGGGACCCACAATCAGCCCCAGCATTTT.

On this clone itself: Mismatch with germline at one junction end may stem from a read error. V usage is TRBV25-1 and J usage is TRBJ1-1; D is possibly TRBD1 (5 bases). CDR3 length: 10 residues. Germline lookup yields CDR1 MGHDK and CDR2 SYGVNS. CDR3 nucleotides: TGTGCCAGCAGTCACGGGACGGTTAGTTTT. Amino acid sequence: CASSHGTVSF.

This clone turned up a few times. The chain joins TRBV6-5 to TRBJ2-7; perhaps TRBD2 as D (5 bases). The CDR3 covers 13 residues. In germline, CDR1 is MNHEY, CDR2 SVGAGI. Trimming stripped 8 bases from V and 2 bases from J, with 13 bases between. The CDR3 spells CASAEPGTYEQYF. CDR3 bases: TGTGCCAGCGCCGAACCGGGAACCTACGAGCAGTACTTC.

The rearrangement links TRBV6-1 to TRBJ2-7, with 7 bases aligning to TRBD1. Trimming removed 2 bases from V and 1 base from J; junction bases left unmatched: 5. Germline V gene lookup returns CDR1 MNHNS and CDR2 SASEGT. This CDR3 comprises 15 residues. The CDR3 loop is CASSESQTGSYEQYF. CDR3 DNA: TGTGCCAGCAGTGAATCCCAGACAGGGTCCTACGAGCAGTACTTC.

The chain is built from TRBV19 and TRBJ1-5; no firm D call. The V end was cut by 3 bases, the J end by 7 bases, with 22 bases between. Germline values: CDR1 LNHDA, CDR2 SQIVND (reference sequence). The CDR3 loop spans 17 amino acids. CDR3 loop: CASSIDTNPWAGQPQHF. Written as DNA, the CDR3 is TGTGCCAGTAGTATCGATACCAACCCCTGGGCGGGACAGCCCCAGCATTTT.

The chain has TRBV25-1 and TRBJ2-7; maybe TRBD1 (5 bases). The V gene lost 7 bases and the J gene lost 6 bases, with 13 bases spanning the gap. The germline CDR1 and CDR2 sequences are MGHDK and SYGVNS. This CDR3 comprises 12 residues. CDR3 sequence (DNA): TGTGCCAGCACTACAGGATCGGGCGAGCAGTACTTC. Translation: CASTTGSGEQYF.

The V gene is TRBV18, the J gene TRBJ2-7; 7 bases map to TRBD1. The CDR3 has 12 amino acids. V lost 5 bases to trimming and J lost 3 bases; unmatched junction nucleotides: 1. Germline CDR1 KGHSH, CDR2 LQKENI. The CDR3 DNA reads TGTGCCAGCTCAGGGGACAGCTACGAGCAGTACTTC. It is translated as CASSGDSYEQYF.

The chain has TRBV6-5 and TRBJ1-5, with 9 bases matching TRBD1. The CDR3 totals 15 residues. V shed 4 bases, J shed 4 bases, and the junction held 5 bases outside the gene matches. Germline CDR1 and CDR2: MNHEY and SVGAGI. The CDR3 DNA reads as TGTGCCAGCAGTTTGTCGACAGGGGGGAATCAGCCCCAGCATTTT. This gives the protein CASSLSTGGNQPQHF.

The V call is TRBV11-2, the J call TRBJ1-2, with a weak D call TRBD1 (6 bases). The CDR3 is made up of 14 amino acids. V lost 0 bases, J lost 13 bases, and 18 bases lay in between. CDR1 is SGHAT, CDR2 FQNNGV, per germline. The CDR3 DNA reads as TGTGCCAGCAGCTTAGATGAGGTGACGGGGGCTTGCACCTTC. The encoded protein is CASSLDEVTGACTF.

The count of this clone is one. The V call is TRBV2, the J call TRBJ2-7; 12 positions match TRBD2. Germline-derived CDR1 and CDR2 are SNHLY and FYNNEI. This CDR3 spans 15 amino acids. V lost 6 bases, J lost 3 bases, and 6 bases stayed unmatched. CDR3 sequence (DNA): TGTGCCAGCAGCCGACTAGCGGGGGCCCTCTACGAGCAGTACTTC. Translating it yields CASSRLAGALYEQYF.

This chain uses TRBV6-5 with TRBJ2-1; D is unresolved. Germline V gene lookup returns CDR1 MNHEY and CDR2 SVGAGI. The CDR3 has 15 amino acids. V gave up 4 bases and J gave up 1 base, with 11 bases separating them. The CDR3 nucleotides read TGTGCCAGCAGTTCCGGACCCTGGTCCTACAATGAGCAGTTCTTC. It codes for CASSSGPWSYNEQFF.

This sequence joins TRBV10-3 and TRBJ2-5, with TRBD2 matching over 11 bases. The J segment lost 5 bases and the V segment lost 7 bases, leaving 9 bases of the junction unmatched. Germline-derived CDR1 and CDR2 are ENHRY and SYGVKD. This CDR3 is built from 15 residues. CDR3 sequence (DNA): TGTGCCATCAAGAACTTAGCGGGGGGGCTTGAGACCCAGTACTTC. It encodes CAIKNLAGGLETQYF.

This chain joins TRBV11-2 and TRBJ1-2; no reliable D call. The CDR3 is 12 residues long. Germline values: CDR1 SGHAT, CDR2 FQNNGV. Trimming took off 4 bases at V and 6 bases at J, with 9 bases between the two ends. The CDR3 here is CASSSPRDGYTF. The DNA of the CDR3 is TGTGCCAGCAGCTCTCCCCGTGATGGCTACACCTTC.

This clone is a singleton in its sample. The genes are TRBV9 and TRBJ1-2, with 8 bases identical to TRBD1. Losses at the gene ends were 3 bases for V and 12 bases for J; bases not matched to a gene: 10. CDR1 is SGDLS, CDR2 YYNGEE, per germline. This CDR3 comprises 13 residues. The CDR3 protein is CASSAQDRGGNTF. CDR3 in DNA: TGTGCCAGCAGCGCTCAAGACAGGGGCGGGAACACCTTC.

The chain has TRBV9 and TRBJ1-5; D not certain. Germline V gene lookup returns CDR1 SGDLS and CDR2 YYNGEE. V lost 0 bases and J 1 base, leaving 5 bases between the germline ends. This CDR3 is built from 14 residues. The CDR3 protein is CASSVVVSNQPQHF. The CDR3, as DNA: TGTGCCAGCAGCGTAGTGGTAAGCAATCAGCCCCAGCATTTT.

The chain joins TRBV25-1 to TRBJ2-7; the D is unclear. V was shortened by 0 bases and J by 6 bases, with 9 bases between the two germline ends. Germline CDR1 reads MGHDK; CDR2 reads SYGVNS. The CDR3 has 13 residues. CDR3 region: CASSEYIWSEQYF. In nucleotides, the CDR3 is TGTGCCAGCAGTGAATATATCTGGTCCGAGCAGTACTTC.

The chain recombines TRBV29-1 with TRBJ1-2; 9 bases map to TRBD1. Trimming removed 1 base from V and 8 bases from J; junction bases left unmatched: 5. Germline CDR1 is SQVTM and CDR2 is ANQGSEA. The CDR3 has 13 amino acids. CDR3 in DNA: TGCAGCGTTGAAGCTACAGGGGGCCGAGGCTACACCTTC. It yields the protein CSVEATGGRGYTF.

The V call is TRBV3-1 (or the pseudogene TRBV3-2), the J call TRBJ2-3, with 9 bases identical to TRBD2. Germline-derived CDR1 and CDR2 are LGHDT and YNNKEL (reference sequence). CDR3 length: 14 residues. V shed 3 bases and J 3 bases; nucleotides not matched to a gene: 1. In DNA form, the CDR3 reads TGTGCCAGCAGCCAGCGGGGGGGGACAGATACGCAGTATTTT. It specifies CASSQRGGTDTQYF.

This chain connects TRBV3-1 (or the pseudogene TRBV3-2) to TRBJ2-7, with 12 bases lining up with TRBD2. Trimming cost V 0 bases and J 7 bases; bases outside gene matches: 22. CDR1 is LGHDT, CDR2 YNNKEL, per germline (reference sequence). The CDR3 totals 21 residues. CDR3 in DNA: TGTGCCAGCAGCCAAGAAGGGTACAGGGGCTTAGGACTAGCGGGACCACGGGAGCAGTACTTC. Its protein product is CASSQEGYRGLGLAGPREQYF.

V usage is TRBV19 and J usage is TRBJ2-2; 8 bases are a match to TRBD2. In germline, CDR1 is LNHDA, CDR2 SQIVND (reference sequence). This CDR3 region has 14 residues. Trimming took 9 bases from V and 3 from J; bases not matched to a gene: 6. The CDR3 DNA follows: TGTGCCAGCCTGGGACTAGGCGACACCGGGGAGCTGTTTTTT. Its translation: CASLGLGDTGELFF.

The chain couples TRBV6-1 to TRBJ2-1; TRBD1 matches at 7 bases. With 2 bases clipped from V and 4 bases from J, the junction kept 8 bases outside the gene matches. Germline assignment: CDR1 MNHNS and CDR2 SASEGT. The CDR3 spans 16 residues. CDR3 nucleotide sequence: TGTGCCAGCAGTGAAACGACAGGGCTCGCGTACAATGAGCAGTTCTTC. Its protein product is CASSETTGLAYNEQFF.

The gene calls are TRBV4-1 and TRBJ1-6, with D possibly matching TRBD1 (6 bases). The V end was cut by 0 bases, the J end by 0 bases, with 12 bases between. CDR3 length equals 18 residues. In germline, CDR1 is MGHRA, CDR2 YSYEKL. CDR3 residues: CASSQDPGASSYNSPLHF. CDR3 nucleotides: TGCGCCAGCAGCCAAGATCCAGGGGCGAGCTCCTATAATTCACCCCTCCACTTT.